This T cell receptor beta chain was captured in a study of identifying expanded T cells in peripheral blood. General study results and limits: Over about two and four weeks, about 15 and 19 clones changed, versus around 1.1 between replicates.

During the collection period, no donor immune events like infections were recorded. This CDR3 region has 14 residues. Trimming took 0 bases from V and 6 from J; bases not matched to a gene: 1. Per the germline V gene, CDR1 is SGHRS and CDR2 is YFSETQ. A remark on this clone: The antigen is not known.

Sequencing was performed with immunoSEQ multiplex PCR; in TCRdb, only in-frame clones are kept and a portion is missing. The sample lists about 91,000 clones; about 88% were seen once. This chain uses TRBV5-1 with TRBJ2-4, with 9 positions matching TRBD1. Sequenced material: blood. The TCR originated in a person aged 18 to 75 in good health. CDR3 loop: CASSLGQGGNIQYF. In DNA form, the CDR3 reads TGCGCCAGCAGCTTGGGACAGGGGGGAAACATTCAGTACTTC.